This entry lists 18 T cell receptor beta chains sequenced from one sample in a study of T cell responses to AZD1222 COVID-19 vaccine. The data were produced by immunoSEQ multiplex PCR, yet TCRdb's version contains in-frame clones alone and is incomplete. The top ten hold approximately 2.2% of the sample, which has about 140,000 clones, over 90% seen once. Source: peripheral blood, taken on day 0 of AZD1222 vaccination. The receptors originated from an adult in good health.

The chain links TRBV27 to TRBJ2-3, with D perhaps matching TRBD1 (5 bases). This CDR3 region has 17 residues. Per germline, CDR1 MNHEY and CDR2 SMNVEV (reference sequence). Deletions cut 6 bases from V and 5 bases from J, with 24 bases between. The CDR3 DNA reads as TGTGCCAGCAGGCCAGTAGGGGAACACCCGAGTAGAGATACGCAGTATTTT. It specifies CASRPVGEHPSRDTQYF.

This clone occurred once. CDR3 sequence reads: CASSLSFSGANVLTF. The DNA of the CDR3 is TGCGCCAGCAGCTTGTCCTTCTCTGGGGCCAACGTCCTGACTTTC. This chain uses TRBV5-1 with TRBJ2-6, with D unclear. Germline CDR1 is SGHRS and CDR2 is YFSETQ. The V end was cut by 1 base, the J end by 0 bases, with 5 bases between. This CDR3 region has 15 residues.

The rearrangement uses TRBV6-1 and TRBJ1-4; D remains unclear. Trimming stripped 3 bases from V and 7 bases from J, with 12 bases between. CDR1 is MNHNS and CDR2 is SASEGT in the germline V gene. There are 14 residues in the CDR3. The chain's CDR3 is CASSDAGFGEKLFF. CDR3 in DNA: TGTGCCAGCAGTGACGCGGGATTCGGTGAAAAACTGTTTTTT.

A word on this clone: The same CDR3 also results from other DNA sequences found in this sample. V is TRBV7-8 and J is TRBJ1-1; D is unclear. This CDR3 has 13 residues. Germline CDR1 SGHVS, CDR2 FQNEAQ. Trimming removed 0 bases at V and 3 bases at J, with 5 bases between. The CDR3 reads CASSLALYTEAFF. The CDR3 region has the DNA TGTGCCAGCAGCTTAGCCCTCTACACTGAAGCTTTCTTT.

CDR3 region: CASSGQVWETQYF. The CDR3 DNA reads TGTGCCAGCAGTGGACAGGTGTGGGAGACCCAGTACTTC. This chain links TRBV25-1 with TRBJ2-5; D perhaps matches TRBD1 (6 bases). Trimming left V 4 bases short and J 5 bases short, with 11 bases between. There are 13 residues in the CDR3. Germline loops: CDR1 MGHDK, CDR2 SYGVNS.

The chain carries TRBV27 and TRBJ2-7; 7 nucleotides agree with TRBD2. Germline V gives CDR1 MNHEY, CDR2 SMNVEV (reference sequence). The J segment lost 0 bases and the V segment lost 5 bases, leaving 1 base of the junction unmatched. The CDR3 is made up of 13 amino acids. The CDR3 loop reads CASSRTSSYEQYF. CDR3 bases: TGTGCCAGCAGTAGGACTAGCTCCTACGAGCAGTACTTC.

This chain uses TRBV7-7 with TRBJ2-1; 15 nucleotides match TRBD2. The V gene end was trimmed by 4 bases and the J gene end by 9 bases; junction bases not matched to a gene: 4. CDR1 and CDR2 (germline): SSHAT, FNYEAQ (reference sequence). The CDR3 runs to 15 residues. The CDR3 nucleotides are TGTGCCAGCAGCTCCGGACTAGCGGGAGGGGCTGAGCAGTTCTTC. Protein product: CASSSGLAGGAEQFF.

CDR3: CSASAASGSGNQPQHF. Written as DNA, the CDR3 is TGCAGTGCTAGTGCCGCTTCAGGGTCAGGGAATCAGCCCCAGCATTTT. This rearrangement joins TRBV20-1 to TRBJ1-5, with TRBD1 as a possible D gene (5 bases). Germline loops: CDR1 DFQATT, CDR2 SNEGSKA (reference sequence). With 3 bases removed from V and 4 bases from J, the gap between germline ends came to 19 bases. CDR3 length: 16 residues.

V gene TRBV7-6 combines with J gene TRBJ2-5; tentatively, D is TRBD2 (5 bases). CDR3 size: 13 residues. Trimming pared 2 bases from V and 5 bases from J, leaving 9 bases between. Germline V gives CDR1 SGHVS, CDR2 FNYEAQ. The CDR3 spells CASSLTRGETQYF. The DNA for the CDR3 is TGTGCCAGCAGCTTAACCCGGGGTGAGACCCAGTACTTC.

The genes are TRBV19 and TRBJ2-1; D remains ambiguous. CDR3 length equals 13 residues. Per germline, CDR1 LNHDA and CDR2 SQIVND (reference sequence). V was cut by 8 bases and J by 4 bases, with 12 bases left in between. CDR3 sequence (DNA): TGTGCCAGTGCCCGGAAGGGTTACAATGAGCAGTTCTTC. Translated, it gives CASARKGYNEQFF.

The chain employs TRBV6-2 or TRBV6-3 and TRBJ2-1; 11 bases line up with TRBD2. This CDR3 has 12 residues. Germline V gene lookup returns CDR1 MNHEY and CDR2 SVGEGT. J lost 15 bases, V lost 2 bases, and 3 bases had no gene match. CDR3 bases: TGTGCCAGCAGTTACACTAGCGGGGGCGCGTTCTTC. It yields the protein CASSYTSGGAFF.

This chain links TRBV18 with TRBJ2-5; no clear D gene. The CDR3 is 11 residues long. From germline, CDR1 is KGHSH and CDR2 LQKENI. Trimming shortened V by 4 bases and J by 4 bases, and 4 bases separated the two germline ends. The CDR3 DNA reads TGTGCCAGCTCACGGGGAGAGACCCAGTACTTC. This codes for CASSRGETQYF.

The chain recombines TRBV19 with TRBJ1-5, with D perhaps TRBD1 (5 bases). The V end was cut by 3 bases, the J end by 9 bases, with 21 bases between. This CDR3 contains 16 residues. Germline assignment: CDR1 LNHDA and CDR2 SQIVND (reference sequence). The CDR3 nucleotides read TGTGCCAGTAGTATCCAGACAGAACCTACCCAGTCGCCCCAGCATTTT. Its translation: CASSIQTEPTQSPQHF. Supplemented by reference TRBV19 and TRBJ1-5, the full variable domain reads DGGITQSPKYLFRKEGQNVTLSCEQNLNHDAMYWYRQDPGQGLRLIYYSQIVNDFQKGDIAEGYSVSREKKESFPLTVTSAQKNPTAFYLCASSIQTEPTQSPQHFGDGTRLSIL.

The chain combines TRBV19 with TRBJ2-2; D is uncertain. The V gene lost 6 bases and the J gene lost 4 bases, with 9 bases spanning the gap. Germline CDR1 LNHDA, CDR2 SQIVND (reference sequence). The CDR3 loop spans 13 amino acids. The DNA for the CDR3 is TGTGCCAGTAGAAGGGTCGGCACCGGGGAGCTGTTTTTT. Its translation is CASRRVGTGELFF.

This sequence joins TRBV19 and TRBJ1-4; 7 nucleotides line up with TRBD1. Per germline, CDR1 LNHDA and CDR2 SQIVND (reference sequence). Unmatched junction bases numbered 4, after V lost 5 bases and J lost 1 base. The CDR3 is 15 residues long. The CDR3 loop is CASSDHRGTNEKLFF. Written as DNA, the CDR3 is TGTGCCAGTAGTGACCACAGGGGAACTAATGAAAAACTGTTTTTT. The full variable domain, rest sourced from reference TRBV19 and TRBJ1-4, is DGGITQSPKYLFRKEGQNVTLSCEQNLNHDAMYWYRQDPGQGLRLIYYSQIVNDFQKGDIAEGYSVSREKKESFPLTVTSAQKNPTAFYLCASSDHRGTNEKLFFGSGTQLSVL.

This chain joins TRBV5-1 and TRBJ1-4; TRBD1 is a possible D gene (5 bases). V was clipped by 2 bases and J by 7 bases, with 9 bases between them. CDR3 length equals 13 residues. The germline CDR1 and CDR2 sequences are SGHRS and YFSETQ. CDR3 sequence reads: CASSFGGFEKLFF. CDR3 in DNA: TGCGCCAGCAGCTTTGGGGGGTTTGAAAAACTGTTTTTT.

The chain combines TRBV19 with TRBJ2-5; no reliable D call. Trimming removed 2 bases at V and 5 bases at J, with 9 bases between. Looked up from germline, CDR1 is LNHDA and CDR2 is SQIVND (reference sequence). This CDR3 has 13 residues. The CDR3 DNA follows: TGTGCCAGTAGTATATCTAGTTCCGAGACCCAGTACTTC. Translating gives CASSISSSETQYF.

The V call is TRBV11-2, the J call TRBJ1-2; 8 bases fit TRBD1. Trimming cost V 3 bases and J 3 bases; bases outside gene matches: 3. This CDR3 has 14 residues. Germline V gene lookup returns CDR1 SGHAT and CDR2 FQNNGV. The CDR3 spells CASSFDRGDYGYTF. In DNA form, the CDR3 reads TGTGCCAGCAGCTTCGACAGGGGTGACTATGGCTACACCTTC.